The T cell receptor (beta chain) under discussion was sequenced for a study of shared clonotypes between healthy human individuals. The CDR3 has 16 residues. Germline loops: CDR1 MNHEY, CDR2 SMNVEV (reference sequence). Trimming pared 2 bases from V and 4 bases from J, leaving 18 bases between. Sequencing used immunoSEQ multiplex PCR; TCRdb keeps in-frame clones, though not all of them. The data contain approximately 2.1 million clones, over 90% of them singletons. Donors were healthy HIV-negative adults without recently reported acute infections or vaccinations. This chain joins TRBV27 and TRBJ2-7, with D possibly matching TRBD1 (6 bases). Material: naive CD4+ T cells from PBMCs. The subset was: CD45RA+ positively selected. This clonotype was sampled from a man aged 18 to 29 in good health. Some clones in this sample may be carry-over from other donors' samples. The CDR3 DNA reads TGTGCCAGCAGTTTAAACGACCGGGACAAATTATACGAGCAGTACTTC. This sequence encodes CASSLNDRDKLYEQYF.